The clone carrying this T cell receptor (beta chain) was detected a few times. The CDR3 consists of 13 residues. Deletions cut 3 bases from V and 2 bases from J, with 7 bases between. Germline CDR1 and CDR2: LGHNT and FRNRAP. The entirety of the isolated RNA underwent reverse transcription, so expressed TCRB transcripts were sequenced. The protocol was immunoSEQ multiplex PCR, while the TCRdb copy is restricted to in-frame clones and leaves out a portion. Counted here are roughly 500,000 clones, approximately 31% occurring once; the ten biggest clones make up 0.05% to 0.07%. This sample was included in a study of beta chain features in type 1 diabetes.

The sequenced sample was naive CD4+ T cells from blood. The chain combines TRBV12-5 with TRBJ1-1; D is undetermined. This sequence originates from a young man in good health. CDR3 amino acids: CASGFGINTEAFF. The CDR3 nucleotides read TGTGCTAGTGGTTTTGGGATTAACACTGAAGCTTTCTTT.